The sequence of this T cell receptor (beta chain) was determined in a study of blood T cells in healthy people across ages. On the study more broadly: About one barcoded TCR beta cDNA was captured per two T cells.

This clonotype was counted a few times. Its antigen remains unidentified. Study outcomes and limitations: Not knowing donor CMV status may have confounded expanded clonotype changes. The study found more naive CD4+ cells and higher diversity in long-lived than aged donors.

The CDR3 has 16 amino acids. The ends lost 6 bases at V and 5 bases at J; junction bases unmatched: 12. CDR1 and CDR2 (germline): MNHGY, SVAAGI. Primed by a sample-barcoded 5' primer and a J-beta primer mix, a second PCR proceeded for 7 to 11 cycles. With 12 random nucleotides, a template-switch adaptor tagged each individual cDNA molecule. Via MiXCR, TCRdb re-called the 5' RACE reads, giving one row per CDR3 protein. The table has more than 900,000 distinct CDR3 sequences, almost 30% seen once. This same sample was also part of a study on T cells of mothers and their children.

This chain connects TRBV6-9 to TRBJ1-4; 7 bases align to TRBD1. Source material: blood. The TCR was taken from a woman aged 40 to 55 in good health. The CDR3, as DNA: TGTGCCAGCAGCAAAGGCGGGGACAGAAGGAATGAAAAACTGTTTTTT. It encodes CASSKGGDRRNEKLFF.